These 4 T cell receptor beta chains were sequenced from one sample in a study of cytomegalovirus exposure and HLA in healthy donors. A multiplex PCR was run with 60 Vbeta primers and 13 Jbeta primers. Profiling relied on immunoSEQ multiplex PCR, and the TCRdb table lists in-frame clones only, not all of them. The data show approximately 95,000 clones, 75% to 85% seen once. The sequencing input was PBMCs. The receptors come from a man aged 18 to 35 in good health and CMV-seropositive.

The chain uses TRBV7-6 and TRBJ1-1; 7 positions agree with TRBD1. Germline CDR1 and CDR2: SGHVS and FNYEAQ. The ends lost 0 bases at V and 3 bases at J; junction bases unmatched: 13. CDR3 length: 18 amino acids. CDR3 coding DNA: TGTGCCAGCAGCTTAGCGTTTCGAACAGGGGATCTGTACACTGAAGCTTTCTTT. Its translation: CASSLAFRTGDLYTEAFF.

The CDR3 is CASSSQRKGLAGDTQYF. CDR3 nucleotides: TGTGCCAGCAGCTCCCAAAGAAAAGGACTAGCGGGGGATACGCAGTATTTT. This chain links TRBV11-3 with TRBJ2-3; the match to TRBD2 covers 12 bases. Trimming cost V 4 bases and J 6 bases; bases outside gene matches: 11. This CDR3 has 17 amino acids. CDR1 SGHNT and CDR2 YENEEA come from the germline V gene.

The V and J genes are TRBV5-4 and TRBJ2-1; TRBD1 might be the D (5 bases). The CDR3 loop spans 16 amino acids. V lost 5 bases, J lost 0 bases, and 15 bases lay in between. Germline assignment: CDR1 SGHNT and CDR2 YYREEE (reference sequence). The CDR3 is CASSYLDSSSYNEQFF. CDR3 bases: TGTGCCAGCAGTTATCTTGACAGTTCCTCCTACAATGAGCAGTTCTTC.

The chain carries TRBV7-2 and TRBJ2-7; D might be TRBD2 (7 bases). V was trimmed by 5 bases and J by 4 bases, leaving 15 bases between them. The CDR3 is 14 residues long. CDR1 is SGHTA, CDR2 FQGNSA, per germline. The CDR3 protein is CASSIGGGLYEQYF. CDR3 bases: TGTGCCAGCAGCATAGGGGGGGGCCTGTACGAGCAGTACTTC.